This T cell receptor (beta chain) was sequenced in a study of technical replicates of blood from several donors. The V and J ends lost 3 bases and 4 bases, in that order; junction bases with no gene match: 6. This CDR3 spans 16 amino acids. The germline CDR1 and CDR2 sequences are ENHRY and SYGVKD. Method: immunoSEQ multiplex PCR; TCRdb's copy keeps in-frame clones and lacks some. This repertoire shows about 12,000 clones, roughly 95% found once; its top ten account for 6.3%. The sequence derives from a human donor in good health. The chain uses TRBV10-3 and TRBJ2-2; 9 nucleotides match TRBD1. Sequencing used PBMCs. CDR3 bases: TGTGCCATCAGTGATGGACAGGGGCGCGGCACCGGGGAGCTGTTTTTT. Protein sequence: CAISDGQGRGTGELFF.